A single sample is the source of the 20 T cell receptor beta chains below, sequenced in a study of blood T cell repertoires in COVID-19. Profiled with immunoSEQ multiplex PCR; TCRdb holds only in-frame clones, not every one. Of some 260,000 clones listed, roughly four fifths are singletons. Sequencing was carried out using peripheral blood. These receptors were collected from a man aged 80 or over with acute or convalescent COVID-19.

The V gene is TRBV11-1, the J gene TRBJ2-7, with 10 nucleotides matching TRBD1. J was trimmed by 9 bases and V by 5 bases; bases with no gene match: 7. The germline V gene has CDR1 SGHAT and CDR2 FQDESV (reference sequence). The CDR3 is 13 amino acids. The CDR3 region has the DNA TGTGCCAGCAGCCTCGGGGGACAGGGGTCGCAGTACTTC. Encoded protein: CASSLGGQGSQYF.

The chain has TRBV7-9 and TRBJ1-5; TRBD1 matches at 7 bases. CDR3 length: 16 amino acids. Germline V lookup: CDR1 SEHNR, CDR2 FQNEAQ (reference sequence). V gave up 0 bases and J gave up 4 bases; unmatched junction bases: 6. CDR3 sequence reads: CASSLATGVINQPQHF. DNA of the CDR3: TGTGCCAGCAGCTTAGCCACAGGGGTCATTAATCAGCCCCAGCATTTT.

V and J are TRBV12-3 or TRBV12-4 and TRBJ2-1, with D possibly matching TRBD2 (6 bases). V lost 7 bases and J 1 base, leaving 8 bases between the germline ends. The CDR3 sequence is 13 residues long. CDR3 sequence reads: CASMGGSYNEQFF. The CDR3 bases are TGTGCCAGCATGGGGGGTTCCTACAATGAGCAGTTCTTC.

V usage is TRBV3-1 (or the pseudogene TRBV3-2) and J usage is TRBJ2-7; 9 bases align to TRBD2. Germline-derived CDR1 and CDR2 are LGHDT and YNNKEL (reference sequence). The CDR3 length is 14 residues. Losses at the gene ends were 3 bases for V and 5 bases for J; bases not matched to a gene: 5. The CDR3 here is CASSHKAGGHEQYF. Written as DNA, the CDR3 is TGTGCCAGCAGCCATAAAGCGGGGGGCCACGAGCAGTACTTC.

This clone was detected only once. The CDR3 protein is CASSTGTVDSYEQYF. CDR3 DNA sequence: TGTGCCAGCAGTACCGGGACAGTTGATTCCTACGAGCAGTACTTC. This chain connects TRBV28 to TRBJ2-7; 7 bases fit TRBD1. Germline values: CDR1 MDHEN, CDR2 SYDVKM. V gave up 5 bases and J gave up 1 base; unmatched junction bases: 8. This CDR3 is 15 amino acids long.

V usage is TRBV18 and J usage is TRBJ2-3, with D possibly matching TRBD1 (6 bases). V gave up 0 bases and J gave up 5 bases, with 12 bases separating them. The germline CDR1 and CDR2 sequences are KGHSH and LQKENI. The CDR3 covers 15 residues. The CDR3 protein is CASSPPNQGRDTQYF. The DNA of the CDR3 is TGTGCCAGCTCACCACCTAACCAGGGGAGAGATACGCAGTATTTT.

This chain connects TRBV24-1 to TRBJ2-1, with D possibly being TRBD1 (6 bases). Germline V CDR1 and CDR2: KGHDR, SFDVKD. Trimming stripped 3 bases from V and 3 bases from J, with 11 bases between. The length of the CDR3 is 15 residues. CDR3 coding DNA: TGTGCCACCAGTGATCCGGGACACATCTACAATGAGCAGTTCTTC. Its protein product is CATSDPGHIYNEQFF.

V is TRBV7-9 and J is TRBJ1-2; D possibly corresponds to TRBD1 (5 bases). This CDR3 has 13 residues. The V gene lost 1 base and the J gene lost 8 bases, with 11 bases spanning the gap. Germline-derived CDR1 and CDR2 are SEHNR and FQNEAQ (reference sequence). CDR3 region: CASSLDTTGGYTF. The CDR3 nucleotides read TGTGCCAGCAGCTTAGATACAACAGGAGGCTACACCTTC.

This clone turned up a few times. The V gene is TRBV7-8, the J gene TRBJ1-5; 7 bases match TRBD1. The J segment lost 10 bases and the V segment lost 0 bases, leaving 3 bases of the junction unmatched. This CDR3 has 13 amino acids. Germline V CDR1 and CDR2: SGHVS, FQNEAQ. The CDR3 DNA reads as TGTGCCAGCAGCTTAGCCCGGGACAGCCCCCAGCATTTT. Translation gives CASSLARDSPQHF.

This chain connects TRBV5-1 to TRBJ1-1, with D uncertain. Per germline, CDR1 SGHRS and CDR2 YFSETQ. The ends were cut back, 3 bases at V and 0 bases at J, with 15 bases in the middle. The CDR3 is made up of 16 amino acids. The CDR3 nucleotides read TGCGCCAGCAGCTCGGGGTTTAGTTTTTTGAACACTGAAGCTTTCTTT. It encodes CASSSGFSFLNTEAFF.

J is TRBJ2-7 and V is TRBV12-5; D might be TRBD2 (5 bases). CDR3 length: 13 residues. Germline CDR1 LGHNT, CDR2 FRNRAP. V dropped 3 bases and J dropped 6 bases, with 12 bases sitting between them. The DNA of the CDR3 is TGTGCTAGTGGTTTAATTACGGGGAGCGAGCAGTACTTC. Translation gives CASGLITGSEQYF. Full variable domain (outside the CDR3, taken from reference TRBV12-5 and TRBJ2-7): DARVTQTPRHKVTEMGQEVTMRCQPILGHNTVFWYRQTMMQGLELLAYFRNRAPLDDSGMPKDRFSAEMPDATLATLKIQPSEPRDSAVYFCASGLITGSEQYFGPGTRLTVT.

The V call is TRBV7-2, the J call TRBJ2-3; 7 bases agree with TRBD2. The length of the CDR3 is 15 residues. Per germline, CDR1 SGHTA and CDR2 FQGNSA. J was trimmed by 2 bases and V by 2 bases; bases with no gene match: 4. Here the CDR3 DNA reads TGTGCCAGCAGCTTACGTGGGAGGGCCACAGATACGCAGTATTTT. Its protein is CASSLRGRATDTQYF.

The rearrangement uses TRBV5-1 and TRBJ1-6; TRBD1 aligns across 7 bases. The V and J ends lost 3 bases and 9 bases, in that order; junction bases with no gene match: 6. The CDR3 contains 14 residues. Looked up from germline, CDR1 is SGHRS and CDR2 is YFSETQ. This CDR3 is CASSSQGSGSPLHF. Here the CDR3 DNA reads TGCGCCAGCAGCTCACAGGGGTCTGGTTCACCCCTCCACTTT.

This chain joins TRBV5-1 and TRBJ1-1; D unresolved. This CDR3 is built from 13 residues. The V end lost 0 bases, the J end lost 6 bases, and 9 bases lay between the germline ends. Germline loops: CDR1 SGHRS, CDR2 YFSETQ. CDR3 protein: CASSLAGYAEAFF. The CDR3 region has the DNA TGCGCCAGCAGCTTGGCAGGATATGCTGAAGCTTTCTTT.

For the CDR3, the DNA is TGTGCCAGCTCACCCCCGGGATTTACCTATGGCTACACCTTC. It codes for CASSPPGFTYGYTF. The rearrangement joins TRBV18 to TRBJ1-2; D gene uncertain. Deletions cut 3 bases from V and 4 bases from J, with 12 bases between. Germline V lookup: CDR1 KGHSH, CDR2 LQKENI. This CDR3 has 14 residues. Full variable domain (outside the CDR3, taken from reference TRBV18 and TRBJ1-2): NAGVMQNPRHLVRRRGQEARLRCSPMKGHSHVYWYRQLPEEGLKFMVYLQKENIIDESGMPKERFSAEFPKEGPSILRIQQVVRGDSAAYFCASSPPGFTYGYTFGSGTRLTVV.

This chain links TRBV18 with TRBJ1-2; tentatively, D is TRBD1 (5 bases). There are 13 residues in the CDR3. CDR1 and CDR2 from the germline V gene are KGHSH and LQKENI. Trimming pared 8 bases from V and 4 bases from J, leaving 14 bases between. DNA for the CDR3: TGTGCCAGCAAACAGGAGAATGGCTATGGCTACACCTTC. It yields the protein CASKQENGYGYTF.

J is TRBJ2-2 and V is TRBV5-5; 10 positions agree with TRBD1. Germline V gene data show CDR1 as SGHKS and CDR2 as YYEKEE (reference sequence). V lost 2 bases and J lost 6; bases outside the gene matches: 1. The CDR3 length is 14 residues. CDR3 sequence reads: CASSFDRGPGELFF. CDR3 bases: TGTGCCAGCAGCTTTGACAGGGGGCCCGGGGAGCTGTTTTTT. Full variable domain (rest looked up from reference TRBV5-5 and TRBJ2-2): DAGVTQSPTHLIKTRGQQVTLRCSPISGHKSVSWYQQVLGQGPQFIFQYYEKEERGRGNFPDRFSARQFPNYSSELNVNALLLGDSALYLCASSFDRGPGELFFGEGSRLTVL.

The J gene is TRBJ2-1, the V gene TRBV3-1 (or the pseudogene TRBV3-2); TRBD2 matches 13 bases. There are 17 residues in the CDR3. Germline V lookup: CDR1 LGHDT, CDR2 YNNKEL (reference sequence). V was pared by 4 bases and J by 12 bases, with 15 bases of the junction left unmatched. CDR3 amino acids: CASSPGTSGAVWGPQFF. The DNA of the CDR3 is TGTGCCAGCAGCCCCGGGACTAGCGGGGCTGTTTGGGGGCCGCAGTTCTTC.

Here the CDR3 DNA reads TGTGCCAGCAGCCCAACCAGGGGGACAGTCAACTATGGCTACACCTTC. Translated: CASSPTRGTVNYGYTF. This chain joins TRBV27 and TRBJ1-2, with 7 nucleotides matching TRBD1. Trimming at V came to 6 bases and at J to 2 bases, leaving 12 bases not matched to a gene. Germline values: CDR1 MNHEY, CDR2 SMNVEV (reference sequence). There are 16 residues in the CDR3.

In its sample, this clone was seen once. The chain is built from TRBV6-5 and TRBJ1-5; a possible D gene is TRBD1 (6 bases). CDR1 MNHEY and CDR2 SVGAGI come from the germline V gene. The CDR3 is 14 amino acids. Trimming left V 5 bases short and J 3 bases short, with 11 bases between. The CDR3 sequence: CASSRDRFNQPQHF. The DNA of the CDR3 is TGTGCCAGCAGTCGTGACAGGTTCAATCAGCCCCAGCATTTT.